Listed below are T cell receptor beta chains from one sample, sequenced in a study of human T cells and chemical hapten exposure. Each CDR3 protein is one row after TCRdb ran MiXCR on the RACE reads. The profile shows 75,000 to 95,000 distinct CDR3 sequences, over 9.5% of them singletons. Specimen: whole blood, collected in connection with sensitization to the hapten diphenylcyclopropenone (DPC). The receptors shown here come from a woman aged 55-69 years with alopecia areata. Some clones in this sample may be carry-over from other donors' samples. Each CDR3 is given with its conserved first and last residue. A D gene is named only where the DNA matches it firmly. Not all rows give a size; the values are once, few, many and, for expanded clones, a class.

CDR3: CSVEADYGYTF; DNA: TGCAGCGTTGAGGCGGACTATGGCTACACCTTC; size: few; D: .; V: TRBV29-1; J: TRBJ1-2
CDR3: CASSLGGAATYEQYF; DNA: TGTGCCAGCAGCTTAGGGGGGGCTGCTACCTACGAGCAGTACTTC; size: few; D: .; V: TRBV7-9; J: TRBJ2-7
CDR3: CASSYDRGLRNEQFF; DNA: TGTGCCAGCAGTTACGACAGGGGTTTACGCAATGAGCAGTTCTTC; size: many; D: TRBD1; V: TRBV6-5; J: TRBJ2-1
CDR3: CSAREGSFNQPQHF; DNA: TGCAGTGCTAGAGAAGGATCATTCAATCAGCCCCAGCATTTT; size: many; D: .; V: TRBV20-1; J: TRBJ1-5
CDR3: CASSRRDRGRNEQFF; DNA: TGTGCCAGCAGCCGCCGGGACAGGGGACGCAATGAGCAGTTCTTC; size: few; D: TRBD1; V: TRBV7-8; J: TRBJ2-1
CDR3: CASRDRVGNQPQHF; DNA: TGCGCCAGCAGGGACAGGGTCGGCAATCAGCCCCAGCATTTT; size: few; D: TRBD1; V: TRBV10-2; J: TRBJ1-5
CDR3: CASSLSISSYNEQFF; DNA: TGTGCCAGCAGCTTGTCTATAAGCTCCTACAATGAGCAGTTCTTC; size: few; D: .; V: TRBV5-6; J: TRBJ2-1
CDR3: CASSLIGFAGNTIYF; DNA: TGCGCCAGCAGCTTGATCGGGTTCGCTGGAAACACCATATATTTT; size: few; D: .; V: TRBV5-1; J: TRBJ1-3
CDR3: CASSLGSLTYEQYF; DNA: TGTGCCAGCAGCTTGGGGTCACTAACCTACGAGCAGTACTTC; size: .; D: .; V: TRBV5-5; J: TRBJ2-7
CDR3: CASSPDPSGTVVEF; DNA: TGTGCCAGCTCACCCGACCCATCCGGGACAGTCGTAGAATTC; size: many; D: TRBD1; V: TRBV18; J: TRBJ2-7
CDR3: CSAARTGSNEKLFF; DNA: TGCAGTGCCGCCAGGACAGGTTCTAATGAAAAACTGTTTTTT; size: few; D: TRBD1; V: TRBV20-1; J: TRBJ1-4
CDR3: CASSLLKAGAIRQYF; DNA: TGTGCCAGCAGTTTATTAAAGGCGGGCGCGATTCGGCAGTACTTC; size: many; D: .; V: TRBV28; J: TRBJ2-7
CDR3: CASSPEGQPQHF; DNA: TGTGCCAGCAGCCCCGAAGGTCAGCCCCAGCATTTT; size: many; D: .; V: TRBV4-2; J: TRBJ1-5
CDR3: CASSPGIRANYGYTF; DNA: TGTGCCAGCAGCCCCGGGATCCGAGCTAACTATGGCTACACCTTC; size: .; D: .; V: TRBV5-8; J: TRBJ1-2
CDR3: CASTLRLQETQYF; DNA: TGTGCCAGCACCCTCCGCCTCCAAGAGACCCAGTACTTC; size: many; D: .; V: TRBV7-2; J: TRBJ2-5
CDR3: CASSLVGRGEKLFF; DNA: TGTGCCAGCAGCTTAGTGGGCAGGGGCGAAAAACTGTTTTTT; size: .; D: .; V: TRBV7-2; J: TRBJ1-4
CDR3: CASSYGPGASF; DNA: TGTGCCAGCAGTTACGGCCCCGGGGCCTCATTC; size: .; D: .; V: TRBV6-2/TRBV6-3; J: TRBJ2-7
CDR3: CASSARLAGIYNEQFF; DNA: TGTGCCAGCAGCGCCCGACTAGCGGGAATCTACAATGAGCAGTTCTTC; size: many; D: TRBD2; V: TRBV9; J: TRBJ2-1
CDR3: CASSQDQGETQYF; DNA: TGCGCCAGCAGCCAAGATCAGGGAGAGACCCAGTACTTC; size: .; D: .; V: TRBV4-1; J: TRBJ2-5
CDR3: CAIRSRGIAGELFF; DNA: TGTGCCATCAGGAGCAGGGGAATAGCCGGGGAGCTGTTTTTT; size: once; D: .; V: TRBV10-3; J: TRBJ2-2
CDR3: CASSPRMPQETQYF; DNA: TGTGCCAGCAGCCCCAGAATGCCCCAAGAGACCCAGTACTTC; size: many; D: .; V: TRBV7-6; J: TRBJ2-5
CDR3: CASSGLGGPYNEQFF; DNA: TGTGCCAGCAGTGGTCTGGGCGGGCCCTACAATGAGCAGTTCTTC; size: .; D: .; V: TRBV2; J: TRBJ2-1